The 15 T cell receptor beta chains in this list originate from one sample, sequenced in a study of monozygotic twins with cystic fibrosis. The data were produced by immunoSEQ multiplex PCR, yet TCRdb's version contains in-frame clones alone and is incomplete. The sample has 30,000 or so clones, under 70% seen once. The sequencing sample was made of blood. Receptors originate from a girl aged 5 to 17 with cystic fibrosis.

The chain links TRBV6-5 to TRBJ1-1; D is unresolved. V shed 1 base and J shed 0 bases, with 9 bases lying between them. Germline V gives CDR1 MNHEY, CDR2 SVGAGI. The CDR3 spans 15 residues. CDR3 sequence (DNA): TGTGCCAGCAGTTACTGGCAGTCGATGAACACTGAAGCTTTCTTT. The encoded protein is CASSYWQSMNTEAFF.

The V call is TRBV2, the J call TRBJ2-3, with D perhaps TRBD2 (5 bases). The V gene lost 7 bases and the J gene lost 6 bases, with 20 bases spanning the gap. The CDR3 covers 15 residues. Germline V gene sequence: CDR1 SNHLY, CDR2 FYNNEI. CDR3 DNA: TGTGCCAGCAACCTAGCACCTCCCCCGGGGGATACGCAGTATTTT. Amino acid sequence: CASNLAPPPGDTQYF.

This clone was seen a few times. V is TRBV27 and J is TRBJ1-1, with 10 bases aligning to TRBD1. This CDR3 region has 15 residues. The germline gives CDR1 MNHEY, CDR2 SMNVEV (reference sequence). Germline trimming cut 2 bases from V and 4 bases from J; bases unmatched to any gene: 4. The CDR3 here is CASSLRRDRGTEAFF. The CDR3 DNA follows: TGTGCCAGCAGTTTACGCCGGGACAGGGGCACTGAAGCTTTCTTT.

The chain uses TRBV30 and TRBJ1-1, with a possible D match to TRBD1 (6 bases). Germline assignment: CDR1 GTSNPN and CDR2 SVGIG (reference sequence). The CDR3 is 12 amino acids. V gave up 1 base and J gave up 3 bases, with 6 bases separating them. In nucleotides, the CDR3 is TGTGCCTGGAGTGGACAGGACACTGAAGCTTTCTTT. Its protein is CAWSGQDTEAFF.

This clone showed up just a few times. This rearrangement joins TRBV10-3 to TRBJ1-2, with TRBD1 identical over 9 bases. The CDR3 spans 12 residues. Trimming removed 6 bases from V and 8 bases from J; junction bases left unmatched: 4. Germline V gives CDR1 ENHRY, CDR2 SYGVKD. The CDR3 DNA reads TGTGCCATCAGGAATACAGGGGGCGGCTACACCTTC. It specifies CAIRNTGGGYTF.

This rearrangement joins TRBV7-2 to TRBJ2-1; no reliable D call. Trimming cost V 5 bases and J 8 bases, with 22 bases left between them. The CDR3 is 16 residues long. Germline V gene data show CDR1 as SGHTA and CDR2 as FQGNSA. The CDR3 reads CASSTLVYWSWDEQFF. Here the CDR3 DNA reads TGTGCCAGCAGCACACTGGTTTACTGGTCTTGGGATGAGCAGTTCTTC.

The V and J genes are TRBV5-1 and TRBJ2-3; D perhaps matches TRBD2 (5 bases). The germline CDR1 and CDR2 sequences are SGHRS and YFSETQ. Between the trimmed V and J ends, which lost 2 bases and 4 bases, there was a span of 8 bases. The CDR3 has 13 amino acids. CDR3 DNA: TGCGCCAGCAGCTTCACTAGTTCAGATACGCAGTATTTT. It encodes CASSFTSSDTQYF.

This clone was seen more than once but under ten times. The chain has TRBV30 and TRBJ1-1; D is undetermined. Between the trimmed V and J ends, which lost 4 bases and 0 bases, there was a span of 15 bases. CDR1 is GTSNPN, CDR2 SVGIG, per germline (reference sequence). This CDR3 region has 15 residues. CDR3 bases: TGTGCCTGGATGGCCCCCGGAATCTTGAACACTGAAGCTTTCTTT. It is translated as CAWMAPGILNTEAFF.

The genes are TRBV30 and TRBJ2-2; 11 nucleotides align to TRBD2. The CDR3 covers 14 residues. Germline CDR1 and CDR2: GTSNPN and SVGIG (reference sequence). Trimming took 3 bases from V and 4 from J; bases not matched to a gene: 1. DNA of the CDR3: TGTGCCTGGAGCACTAGCGGGAGCACCGGGGAGCTGTTTTTT. It specifies CAWSTSGSTGELFF.

The rearrangement uses TRBV7-9 and TRBJ2-3; 11 bases are shared with TRBD2. Germline CDR1 reads SEHNR; CDR2 reads FQNEAQ (reference sequence). The CDR3 sequence is 16 residues long. J gave up 0 bases and V 2 bases, and 1 base lay outside the gene matches. CDR3 sequence: CASSLTSGSSTDTQYF. As DNA, the CDR3 is TGTGCCAGCAGCTTAACTAGCGGGAGTAGCACAGATACGCAGTATTTT.

The rearrangement uses TRBV9 and TRBJ1-1; D is uncertain. This CDR3 has 15 amino acids. The germline V gene encodes CDR1 SGDLS and CDR2 YYNGEE. Trimming removed 6 bases at V and 3 bases at J, with 18 bases between. This CDR3 is CASTLGPEEYTEAFF. CDR3 bases: TGTGCCAGCACCCTGGGCCCCGAGGAGTACACTGAAGCTTTCTTT. Full variable domain (outside the CDR3, taken from reference TRBV9 and TRBJ1-1): DSGVTQTPKHLITATGQRVTLRCSPRSGDLSVYWYQQSLDQGLQFLIQYYNGEERAKGNILERFSAQQFPDLHSELNLSSLELGDSALYFCASTLGPEEYTEAFFGQGTRLTVV.

The V call is TRBV5-1, the J call TRBJ2-6; TRBD2 is a possible D gene (6 bases). Germline V gene data show CDR1 as SGHRS and CDR2 as YFSETQ. CDR3 length equals 18 residues. The V end was cut by 5 bases, the J end by 1 base, with 19 bases between. Written as DNA, the CDR3 is TGCGCCAGCAGGAACGGGGGAGTTAGGGTGTCTGGGGCCAACGTCCTGACTTTC. It yields the protein CASRNGGVRVSGANVLTF. The complete variable domain, with remaining parts taken from reference TRBV5-1 and TRBJ2-6, reads KAGVTQTPRYLIKTRGQQVTLSCSPISGHRSVSWYQQTPGQGLQFLFEYFSETQRNKGNFPGRFSGRQFSNSRSEMNVSTLELGDSALYLCASRNGGVRVSGANVLTFGAGSRLTVL.

This clone was recorded a few times. The J gene is TRBJ1-1, the V gene TRBV7-8; 8 bases line up with TRBD1. Per the germline V gene, CDR1 is SGHVS and CDR2 is FQNEAQ. V was clipped by 6 bases and J by 7 bases; unmatched bases: 7. This CDR3 has 13 residues. CDR3 amino acids: CASRVSGTGEAFF. In DNA form, the CDR3 reads TGTGCCAGCAGGGTGAGTGGGACAGGTGAAGCTTTCTTT.

This clone was recorded a few times. The chain uses TRBV7-9 and TRBJ2-7, with 7 bases fitting TRBD2. Per germline, CDR1 SEHNR and CDR2 FQNEAQ (reference sequence). There are 14 residues in the CDR3. V gave up 11 bases and J gave up 0 bases; unmatched junction bases: 10. The CDR3 sequence is CAPQGLAVSYEQYF. CDR3 in DNA: TGTGCCCCCCAAGGTCTAGCGGTCTCCTACGAGCAGTACTTC.

This sequence joins TRBV10-3 and TRBJ1-2; the D gene is possibly TRBD1 (5 bases). The CDR3 totals 14 residues. The ends were cut back, 4 bases at V and 2 bases at J, with 11 bases in the middle. Germline values: CDR1 ENHRY, CDR2 SYGVKD. The CDR3 spells CAISAPRDNYGYTF. CDR3 nucleotides: TGTGCCATCAGTGCCCCGAGGGACAACTATGGCTACACCTTC.